What follows are 27 T cell receptor beta chains derived from one specimen sequenced in a study of blood T cell repertoires in COVID-19. Here immunoSEQ multiplex PCR was the method, and the copy in TCRdb shows in-frame clones only, minus some. The sample contains a few hundred thousand clones, about 90% of which appear only once. Sequencing used PBMCs or T cells enriched from blood (not recorded which). All receptors come from a man aged 35 to 55 in a cohort exposed to, infected with or recovered from COVID-19 (not recorded which).

The V gene is TRBV6-5, the J gene TRBJ1-2, with D possibly being TRBD1 (5 bases). CDR1 MNHEY and CDR2 SVGAGI come from the germline V gene. V lost 7 bases and J lost 5, with 8 bases in between. The CDR3 loop spans 11 amino acids. The CDR3 nucleotides are TGTGCCAGCAATCAGGGTTATGGCTACACCTTC. Amino acids: CASNQGYGYTF.

This chain joins TRBV30 and TRBJ2-7, with 11 bases that match TRBD2. Germline V CDR1 and CDR2: GTSNPN, SVGIG (reference sequence). The CDR3 has 14 amino acids. Trimming removed 5 bases from V and 0 bases from J; junction bases left unmatched: 3. The CDR3 bases are TGTGCCTGGGCCGGGACTAGCGGCTCCTACGAGCAGTACTTC. Its translation: CAWAGTSGSYEQYF.

The chain uses TRBV29-1 and TRBJ1-6; TRBD1 might be the D (6 bases). Looked up from germline, CDR1 is SQVTM and CDR2 is ANQGSEA. Deletions cut 5 bases from V and 11 bases from J, with 16 bases between. CDR3 size: 13 residues. The CDR3 reads CSVRWSGGTPLHF. CDR3 sequence (DNA): TGCAGCGTTCGATGGTCGGGGGGCACACCCCTCCACTTT.

The V gene is TRBV5-4, the J gene TRBJ2-2; 11 bases are a match to TRBD2. The V gene's germline CDR1 is SGHNT and CDR2 YYREEE (reference sequence). V was clipped by 2 bases and J by 4 bases; unmatched bases: 4. The CDR3 extends over 16 amino acids. The DNA of the CDR3 is TGTGCCAGCAGCTTTACTAGCGGGAGAATCACCGGGGAGCTGTTTTTT. Amino acids: CASSFTSGRITGELFF.

The chain uses TRBV9 and TRBJ2-7; TRBD1 might be the D (7 bases). The CDR3 is 18 residues long. Germline V gives CDR1 SGDLS, CDR2 YYNGEE. Trimming left V 0 bases short and J 2 bases short, with 21 bases between. The CDR3 loop reads CASSVGASRGDFTYEQYF. CDR3 bases: TGTGCCAGCAGCGTAGGCGCTAGCAGGGGGGACTTCACCTACGAGCAGTACTTC. The whole variable domain, remainder taken from reference TRBV9 and TRBJ2-7, is DSGVTQTPKHLITATGQRVTLRCSPRSGDLSVYWYQQSLDQGLQFLIQYYNGEERAKGNILERFSAQQFPDLHSELNLSSLELGDSALYFCASSVGASRGDFTYEQYFGPGTRLTVT.

The chain uses TRBV30 and TRBJ2-7; the D gene is possibly TRBD1 (6 bases). Trimming stripped 3 bases from V and 7 bases from J, with 13 bases between. This CDR3 has 12 amino acids. Germline loops: CDR1 GTSNPN, CDR2 SVGIG (reference sequence). CDR3 bases: TGTGCCTGGAGACATACAGGGATTGAGCAGTACTTC. Amino acid sequence: CAWRHTGIEQYF.

The chain employs TRBV5-8 and TRBJ2-7; 10 nucleotides align to TRBD1. Germline V CDR1 and CDR2: SGHTS, YDEGEE. This CDR3 comprises 15 residues. V shed 4 bases, J shed 0 bases, and the junction held 4 bases outside the gene matches. In DNA, the CDR3 is TGTGCCAGCAGCCACCGGGACAGGGGCTCCTACGAGCAGTACTTC. This translates into CASSHRDRGSYEQYF.

V is TRBV30 and J is TRBJ2-7, with D possibly matching TRBD2 (7 bases). Germline assignment: CDR1 GTSNPN and CDR2 SVGIG (reference sequence). V lost 5 bases and J 3 bases, leaving 14 bases between the germline ends. This CDR3 is 13 amino acids long. Here the CDR3 reads CAWGRGRDYEQYF. As DNA, the CDR3 is TGTGCCTGGGGAAGGGGGAGGGACTACGAGCAGTACTTC.

V gene TRBV19 combines with J gene TRBJ2-7; TRBD1 aligns across 9 bases. The length of the CDR3 is 14 residues. J gave up 5 bases and V 7 bases, and 9 bases lay outside the gene matches. CDR1 is LNHDA and CDR2 is SQIVND in the germline V gene (reference sequence). The CDR3 nucleotides are TGTGCCAGTATGACAAGGGACAGGGTCCACGAGCAGTACTTC. This translates into CASMTRDRVHEQYF.

A single count supports this clone. The chain joins TRBV10-3 to TRBJ1-1, with a tentative D call TRBD1 (6 bases). This CDR3 is built from 14 residues. Trimming stripped 5 bases from V and 6 bases from J, with 16 bases between. Germline CDR1 ENHRY, CDR2 SYGVKD. The CDR3 is CAISLSGGDAEAFF. The CDR3 DNA follows: TGTGCCATCAGTCTTTCTGGGGGCGACGCTGAAGCTTTCTTT.

The rearrangement joins TRBV15 to TRBJ2-1; 7 bases match TRBD1. J lost 15 bases, V lost 4 bases, and 6 bases had no gene match. CDR3 length equals 11 residues. In germline, CDR1 is LNHNV, CDR2 YYDKDF (reference sequence). As DNA, the CDR3 is TGTGCCACCAGCACGGGACAGTTCCGGTTCTTC. Translating it yields CATSTGQFRFF.

This clone was picked up one time. The V gene is TRBV10-1, the J gene TRBJ2-7, with D tentatively TRBD2 (5 bases). The CDR3 extends over 13 amino acids. Trimming cost V 5 bases and J 2 bases, with 10 bases left between them. Per the germline V gene, CDR1 is WNHNN and CDR2 is SYGVQD (reference sequence). The CDR3 DNA reads as TGCGCCAGCAGTCCCTCGAGGGCCTACGAGCAGTACTTC. Protein sequence: CASSPSRAYEQYF.

This clone showed up just once. The chain employs TRBV28 and TRBJ2-7, with TRBD1 matching 7 bases. CDR1 MDHEN and CDR2 SYDVKM come from the germline V gene. The CDR3 spans 12 residues. V was pared by 4 bases and J by 4 bases, with 1 base of the junction left unmatched. The CDR3 protein is CASSSTGYEQYF. The CDR3 DNA reads TGTGCCAGCAGTTCGACAGGGTACGAGCAGTACTTC.

The gene calls are TRBV27 and TRBJ2-2, with 8 bases aligning to TRBD1. Germline V lookup: CDR1 MNHEY, CDR2 SMNVEV (reference sequence). The CDR3 loop spans 16 amino acids. Unmatched junction bases numbered 4, after V lost 3 bases and J lost 1 base. CDR3 nucleotides: TGTGCCAGCAGTTTCCCCGGACAGGGGAACACCGGGGAGCTGTTTTTT. Its translation: CASSFPGQGNTGELFF.

This sequence joins TRBV7-9 and TRBJ2-1; 14 bases align to TRBD2. Trimming took 0 bases from V and 4 from J; bases not matched to a gene: 5. Germline-derived CDR1 and CDR2 are SEHNR and FQNEAQ (reference sequence). The CDR3 is 18 residues long. The DNA of the CDR3 is TGTGCCAGCAGCTTAGCTGGACTAGCGGGAGGTTTGTACAATGAGCAGTTCTTC. As protein: CASSLAGLAGGLYNEQFF.

For the CDR3, the DNA is TGTGCCAGCAGCCGCGAGTCGACAGATACGCAGTATTTT. Translating gives CASSRESTDTQYF. The chain carries TRBV11-3 and TRBJ2-3, with D uncertain. Germline loops: CDR1 SGHNT, CDR2 YENEEA. Trimming stripped 5 bases from V and 3 bases from J, with 9 bases between. The CDR3 length is 13 residues.

This rearrangement joins TRBV19 to TRBJ2-4; 12 bases fit TRBD2. Germline CDR1 is LNHDA and CDR2 is SQIVND (reference sequence). V shed 5 bases, J shed 12 bases, and the junction held 8 bases outside the gene matches. There are 14 residues in the CDR3. The CDR3 reads CASSAPGLAGHQYF. The CDR3 DNA is TGTGCCAGTAGTGCCCCGGGACTAGCGGGCCATCAGTACTTC. The variable domain in full, with the rest retrieved from reference TRBV19 and TRBJ2-4, is DGGITQSPKYLFRKEGQNVTLSCEQNLNHDAMYWYRQDPGQGLRLIYYSQIVNDFQKGDIAEGYSVSREKKESFPLTVTSAQKNPTAFYLCASSAPGLAGHQYFGAGTRLSVL.

The chain combines TRBV4-2 with TRBJ1-3; tentatively, D is TRBD1 (5 bases). Germline CDR1 and CDR2: LGHNA and YNFKEQ. The CDR3 is 16 residues long. V lost 4 bases to trimming and J lost 0 bases, with 13 bases between them. CDR3 in amino acids: CASSRGGVSSGNTIYF. The CDR3 DNA is TGTGCCAGCAGCCGGGGGGGGGTGAGCTCTGGAAACACCATATATTTT.

The V gene is TRBV7-9, the J gene TRBJ2-7, with D uncertain. This CDR3 region has 12 residues. Trimming pared 1 base from V and 6 bases from J, leaving 7 bases between. Germline values: CDR1 SEHNR, CDR2 FQNEAQ (reference sequence). The CDR3 region is CASSLGSGEQYF. DNA for the CDR3: TGTGCCAGCAGCTTAGGGTCGGGCGAGCAGTACTTC. Looking up the rest from reference TRBV7-9 and TRBJ2-7 gives the full variable domain: DTGVSQNPRHKITKRGQNVTFRCDPISEHNRLYWYRQTLGQGPEFLTYFQNEAQLEKSRLLSDRFSAERPKGSFSTLEIQRTEQGDSAMYLCASSLGSGEQYFGPGTRLTVT.

This clone was observed once. The V call is TRBV7-9, the J call TRBJ1-1, with D possibly matching TRBD1 (5 bases). The V end was cut by 5 bases, the J end by 5 bases, with 18 bases between. The CDR3 is 15 residues long. From germline, CDR1 is SEHNR and CDR2 FQNEAQ (reference sequence). The CDR3: CASSPRGTGGTEAFF. CDR3 in DNA: TGTGCCAGCAGCCCGCGGGGGACCGGCGGTACTGAAGCTTTCTTT.

The chain joins TRBV5-1 to TRBJ1-4; D call uncertain. There are 15 residues in the CDR3. Trimming removed 0 bases from V and 5 bases from J, with 11 bases in between. The germline V gene encodes CDR1 SGHRS and CDR2 YFSETQ. CDR3 DNA: TGCGCCAGCAGCTTGGATGGCCACGGGAATGAAAAACTGTTTTTT. Protein sequence: CASSLDGHGNEKLFF. The whole variable domain, remainder taken from reference TRBV5-1 and TRBJ1-4, is KAGVTQTPRYLIKTRGQQVTLSCSPISGHRSVSWYQQTPGQGLQFLFEYFSETQRNKGNFPGRFSGRQFSNSRSEMNVSTLELGDSALYLCASSLDGHGNEKLFFGSGTQLSVL.

The chain combines TRBV27 with TRBJ2-7, with TRBD1 matching 7 bases. CDR1 is MNHEY, CDR2 SMNVEV, per germline (reference sequence). V trimming: 1 base; J trimming: 2 bases; junction bases outside the gene matches: 5. This CDR3 contains 15 residues. The CDR3 DNA sequence: TGTGCCAGCAGTTTATACCGGACAGGTACCTACGAGCAGTACTTC. It codes for CASSLYRTGTYEQYF.

V usage is TRBV27 and J usage is TRBJ1-6; 9 bases fit TRBD1. CDR1 is MNHEY, CDR2 SMNVEV, per germline (reference sequence). Trimming at V came to 3 bases and at J to 10 bases, leaving 1 base not matched to a gene. CDR3 length: 13 amino acids. The CDR3 DNA reads as TGTGCCAGCAGTTTTGGACAGGGGTCACCCCTCCACTTT. Residues: CASSFGQGSPLHF.

The chain is built from TRBV28 and TRBJ1-5, with TRBD1 matching over 8 bases. Germline CDR1 and CDR2: MDHEN and SYDVKM. The CDR3 is made up of 14 amino acids. V was pared by 4 bases and J by 5 bases, with 4 bases of the junction left unmatched. The CDR3 sequence is CASSSGQVYQPQHF. In nucleotides, the CDR3 is TGTGCCAGCAGTTCGGGACAGGTATATCAGCCCCAGCATTTT.

The chain is built from TRBV7-9 and TRBJ2-5, with 7 bases identical to TRBD2. From germline, CDR1 is SEHNR and CDR2 FQNEAQ (reference sequence). Trimming cost V 3 bases and J 11 bases; bases outside gene matches: 9. The CDR3 covers 13 residues. In DNA, the CDR3 is TGTGCCAGCAGCTTGAAGCTAGCGGAGAGACAGTACTTC. Protein sequence: CASSLKLAERQYF. Drawing the rest from reference TRBV7-9 and TRBJ2-5, the complete variable domain is DTGVSQNPRHKITKRGQNVTFRCDPISEHNRLYWYRQTLGQGPEFLTYFQNEAQLEKSRLLSDRFSAERPKGSFSTLEIQRTEQGDSAMYLCASSLKLAERQYFGPGTRLLVL.

The chain links TRBV11-2 to TRBJ1-1, with 9 bases identical to TRBD1. Germline loops: CDR1 SGHAT, CDR2 FQNNGV. The CDR3 has 14 amino acids. Trimming at V came to 5 bases and at J to 5 bases, leaving 6 bases not matched to a gene. CDR3 amino acids: CASSPDRGGTEAFF. The CDR3 DNA reads as TGTGCCAGCAGCCCGGACAGGGGAGGAACTGAAGCTTTCTTT.

The chain joins TRBV5-1 to TRBJ2-2; D possibly corresponds to TRBD1 (5 bases). Trimming removed 0 bases from V and 6 bases from J, with 6 bases in between. CDR1 and CDR2 (germline): SGHRS, YFSETQ. The CDR3 totals 13 residues. The CDR3 DNA is TGCGCCAGCAGCTTGGGGGGCGCCGGGGAGCTGTTTTTT. Its translation: CASSLGGAGELFF.